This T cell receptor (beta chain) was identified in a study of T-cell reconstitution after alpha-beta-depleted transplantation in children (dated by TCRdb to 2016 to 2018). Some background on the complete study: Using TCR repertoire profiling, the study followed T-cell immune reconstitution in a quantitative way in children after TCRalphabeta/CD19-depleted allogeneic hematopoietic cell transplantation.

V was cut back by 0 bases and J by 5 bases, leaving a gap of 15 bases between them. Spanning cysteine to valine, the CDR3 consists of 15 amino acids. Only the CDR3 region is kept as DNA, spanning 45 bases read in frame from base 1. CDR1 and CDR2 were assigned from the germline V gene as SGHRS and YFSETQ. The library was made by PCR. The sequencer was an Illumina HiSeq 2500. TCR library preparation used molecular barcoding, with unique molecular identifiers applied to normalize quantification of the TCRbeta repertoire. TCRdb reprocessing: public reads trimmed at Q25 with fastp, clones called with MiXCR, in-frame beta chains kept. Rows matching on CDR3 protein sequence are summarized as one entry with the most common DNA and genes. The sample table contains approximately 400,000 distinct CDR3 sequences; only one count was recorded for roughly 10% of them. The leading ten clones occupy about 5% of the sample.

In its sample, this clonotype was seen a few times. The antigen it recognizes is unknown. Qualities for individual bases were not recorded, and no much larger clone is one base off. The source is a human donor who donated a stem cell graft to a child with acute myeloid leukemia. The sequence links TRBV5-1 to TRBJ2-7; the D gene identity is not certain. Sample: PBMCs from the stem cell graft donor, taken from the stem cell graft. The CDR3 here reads CASSLVGQNSDEQYV. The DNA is TGCGCCAGCAGCTTGGTCGGGCAGAATTCGGACGAGCAGTACGTC.